This T cell receptor beta chain was profiled in a study of T-cell reconstitution after alpha-beta-depleted transplantation in children. In germline, CDR1 is SGHRS, CDR2 YFSETQ. The CDR3 sequence is 15 residues long. V trimming: 0 bases; J trimming: 5 bases; junction bases outside the gene matches: 5. At least ten counts were recorded for this clonotype. Antigen specificity is unknown. Library preparation (for TCRbeta) was performed with unique molecular identifiers. In TCRdb, the PCR reads were re-called with MiXCR into one record per CDR3 protein. The sample consists of 490,000 or so distinct CDR3 sequences, roughly a tenth of them appearing once. Study-level findings and limits: At day 60, the high TCRbeta diversity found in some patients originated from recipient T cells and thymic progenitors that had survived.

The source was PBMCs, collected before TCRalphabeta/CD19-depleted stem cell transplant. The clonotype comes from a child aged 2 to 10 with inherited bone marrow failure, due to receive a stem cell transplant. The gene calls are TRBV5-1 and TRBJ1-5; 7 nucleotides line up with TRBD1. The CDR3 DNA sequence: TGCGCCAGCAGCTTGGCGGGACAGCCTTATCAGCCCCAGCATTTT. It translates to CASSLAGQPYQPQHF. Using reference TRBV5-1 and TRBJ1-5 for the parts outside the CDR3, the full variable domain is KAGVTQTPRYLIKTRGQQVTLSCSPISGHRSVSWYQQTPGQGLQFLFEYFSETQRNKGNFPGRFSGRQFSNSRSEMNVSTLELGDSALYLCASSLAGQPYQPQHFGDGTRLSIL.